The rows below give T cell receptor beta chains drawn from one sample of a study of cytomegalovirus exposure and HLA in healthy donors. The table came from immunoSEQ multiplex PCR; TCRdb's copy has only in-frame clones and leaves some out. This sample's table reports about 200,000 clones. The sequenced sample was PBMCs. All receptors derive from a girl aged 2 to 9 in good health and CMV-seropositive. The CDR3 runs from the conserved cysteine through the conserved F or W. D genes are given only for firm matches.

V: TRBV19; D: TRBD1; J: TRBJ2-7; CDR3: CASRKSMTGAYEQYF; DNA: TGTGCCAGTAGAAAATCTATGACAGGGGCCTACGAGCAGTACTTC
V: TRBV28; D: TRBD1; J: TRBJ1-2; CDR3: CASSQGQGIAYGYTF; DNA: TGTGCCAGCAGCCAAGGACAGGGGATAGCGTACGGCTACACCTTC
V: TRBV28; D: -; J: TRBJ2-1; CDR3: CASRPSGLEGNEQFF; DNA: TGTGCCAGCCGACCCTCGGGACTTGAGGGGAATGAGCAGTTCTTC
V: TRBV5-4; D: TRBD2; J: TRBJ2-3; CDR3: CATSGRAGDLTQYF; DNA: TGTGCCACTAGCGGGAGGGCCGGAGATCTAACGCAGTATTTT
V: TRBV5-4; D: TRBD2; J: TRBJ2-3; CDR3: CASSPGTSGRTDTQYF; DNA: TGTGCCAGCAGCCCGGGGACTAGCGGCCGCACAGATACGCAGTATTTT
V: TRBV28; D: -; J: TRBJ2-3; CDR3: CASIRDTATDTQYF; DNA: TGTGCCAGCATCCGGGACACAGCCACAGATACGCAGTATTTT
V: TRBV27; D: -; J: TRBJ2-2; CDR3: CASSLRGGELFF; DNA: TGTGCCAGCAGTTTAAGGGGCGGGGAGCTGTTTTTT
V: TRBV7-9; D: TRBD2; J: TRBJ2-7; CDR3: CASSRTSGSPHYEQYF; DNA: TGTGCCAGCAGCAGGACTAGCGGGAGTCCCCACTACGAGCAGTACTTC
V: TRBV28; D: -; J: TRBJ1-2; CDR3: CASSLTRLTQGMGYTF; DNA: TGTGCCAGCAGTTTGACGCGCCTAACCCAGGGGATGGGCTACACCTTC
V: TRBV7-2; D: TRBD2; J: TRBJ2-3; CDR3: CASSLVSGSKLADTQYF; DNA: TGTGCCAGCAGCTTAGTAAGCGGGAGTAAATTGGCAGATACGCAGTATTTT
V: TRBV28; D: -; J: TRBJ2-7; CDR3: CASSLQMDSSYEQYF; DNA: TGTGCCAGCAGTTTACAAATGGACAGCTCCTACGAGCAGTACTTC
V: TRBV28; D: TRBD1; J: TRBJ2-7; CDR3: CASGTGISYEQYF; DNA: TGTGCCAGCGGGACAGGGATCTCCTACGAGCAGTACTTC
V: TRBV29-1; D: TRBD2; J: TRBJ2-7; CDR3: CSVEDDGLGAAKF; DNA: TGCAGCGTTGAAGATGACGGACTAGGTGCTGCAAAATTC
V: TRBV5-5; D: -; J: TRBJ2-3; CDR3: CASSLGQDTDTQYF; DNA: TGTGCCAGCAGCTTGGGACAGGACACAGATACGCAGTATTTT
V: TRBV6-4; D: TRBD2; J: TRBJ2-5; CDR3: CASSDSTGGVRWETQYF; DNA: TGTGCCAGCAGTGACTCCACCGGGGGGGTTCGTTGGGAGACCCAGTACTTC
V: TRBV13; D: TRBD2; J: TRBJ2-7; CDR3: CASSSRLAAPYEQYF; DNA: TGTGCCAGCAGCTCCCGACTAGCGGCTCCCTACGAGCAGTACTTC
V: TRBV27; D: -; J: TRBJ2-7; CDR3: CASSLWSGGASYEQYF; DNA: TGTGCCAGCAGTTTATGGTCTGGGGGCGCCTCCTACGAGCAGTACTTC
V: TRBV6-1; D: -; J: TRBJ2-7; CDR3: CASSDGTRISYEQYF; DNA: TGTGCCAGCAGTGACGGGACTCGGATCTCCTACGAGCAGTACTTC
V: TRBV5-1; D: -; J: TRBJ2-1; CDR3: CASKAASNSYNEQFF; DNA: TGCGCCAGCAAGGCGGCCTCGAACTCGTACAATGAGCAGTTCTTC
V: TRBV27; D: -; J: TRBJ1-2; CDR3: CASSFGGDGEYNYGYTF; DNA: TGTGCCAGCAGTTTTGGAGGGGACGGTGAATATAACTATGGCTACACCTTC
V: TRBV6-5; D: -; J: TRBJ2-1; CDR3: CASVRGPNAYNEQFF; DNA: TGTGCCAGCGTGCGAGGGCCAAACGCTTACAATGAGCAGTTCTTC
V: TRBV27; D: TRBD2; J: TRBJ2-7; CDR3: CASSSTGLPIREQYF; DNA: TGTGCCAGCAGTTCCACGGGACTACCAATTCGCGAGCAGTACTTC
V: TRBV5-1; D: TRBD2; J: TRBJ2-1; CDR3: CASSATSGSNEQFF; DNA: TGCGCCAGCAGCGCCACTAGCGGGAGCAATGAGCAGTTCTTC
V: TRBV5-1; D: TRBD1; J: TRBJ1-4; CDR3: CASSRGQVRDSEKLFF; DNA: TGCGCCAGCAGCCGGGGACAGGTCCGCGACAGTGAAAAACTGTTTTTT
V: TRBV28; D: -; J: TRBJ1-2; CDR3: CASNPQEAGGGYTF; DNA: TGTGCCAGCAACCCCCAGGAGGCGGGGGGGGGCTACACCTTC
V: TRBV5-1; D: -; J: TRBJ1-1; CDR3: CASSLALGNTEAFF; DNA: TGCGCCAGCAGCTTGGCACTCGGGAACACTGAAGCTTTCTTT
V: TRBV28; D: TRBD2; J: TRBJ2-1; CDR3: CASSGAGGVREQFF; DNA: TGTGCCAGCAGTGGGGCGGGAGGGGTAAGAGAGCAGTTCTTC
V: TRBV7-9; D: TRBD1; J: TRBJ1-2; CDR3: CASTLEGDRSYGYTF; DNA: TGTGCCAGCACCCTAGAGGGGGACAGATCTTATGGCTACACCTTC
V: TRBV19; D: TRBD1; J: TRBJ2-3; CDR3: CASSTPRTGEVNTQYF; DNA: TGTGCCAGTAGTACCCCTCGGACAGGGGAGGTAAATACGCAGTATTTT
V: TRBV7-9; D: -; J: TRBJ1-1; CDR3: CASSLGDTRNTEAFF; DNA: TGTGCCAGCAGCTTGGGGGACACCCGGAACACTGAAGCTTTCTTT
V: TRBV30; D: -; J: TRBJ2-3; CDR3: CAWSVTPREWYF; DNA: TGTGCCTGGAGTGTAACCCCCCGAGAGTGGTATTTT
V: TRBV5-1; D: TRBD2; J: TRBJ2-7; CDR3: CASSPTPPSGITYEQYF; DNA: TGCGCCAGCAGCCCTACCCCCCCTAGCGGGATAACCTACGAGCAGTACTTC
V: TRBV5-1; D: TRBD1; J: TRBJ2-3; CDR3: CASSWWTGDWYADTQYF; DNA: TGCGCCAGCAGCTGGTGGACAGGTGATTGGTATGCGGATACGCAGTATTTT
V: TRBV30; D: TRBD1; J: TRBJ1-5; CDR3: CAWSANRGYNQPQHF; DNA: TGTGCCTGGAGTGCAAACAGGGGATACAATCAGCCCCAGCATTTT
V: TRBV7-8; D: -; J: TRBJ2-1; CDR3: CASSPQSNEQFF; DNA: TGTGCCAGCAGCCCTCAGTCCAATGAGCAGTTCTTC
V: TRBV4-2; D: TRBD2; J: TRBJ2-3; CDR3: CASSQGVAGETDTQYF; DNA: TGTGCCAGCAGCCAAGGGGTAGCGGGAGAAACAGATACGCAGTATTTT
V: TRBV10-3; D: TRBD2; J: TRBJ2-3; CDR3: CAISRGLETDTQYF; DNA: TGTGCCATCAGTCGGGGACTAGAAACAGATACGCAGTATTTT
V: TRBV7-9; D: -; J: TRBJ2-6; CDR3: CASSFGLSPGANVLTF; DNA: TGTGCCAGCAGCTTCGGGTTAAGTCCTGGGGCCAACGTCCTGACTTTC
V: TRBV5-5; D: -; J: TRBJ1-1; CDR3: CASSASNTEAFF; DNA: TGTGCCAGCAGCGCTAGTAACACTGAAGCTTTCTTT
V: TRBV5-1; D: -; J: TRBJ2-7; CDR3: CASSLDTGRDEQYF; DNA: TGCGCCAGCAGCTTGGATACAGGGAGGGACGAGCAGTACTTC
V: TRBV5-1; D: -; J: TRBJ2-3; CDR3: CASRPTSTDTQYF; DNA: TGCGCCAGCAGGCCCACTAGCACAGATACGCAGTATTTT
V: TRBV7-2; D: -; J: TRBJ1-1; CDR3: CASSLGTAEAFF; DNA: TGTGCCAGCAGCTTAGGGACAGCTGAAGCTTTCTTT
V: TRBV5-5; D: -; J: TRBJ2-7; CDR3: CASSLAAPEKQYF; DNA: TGTGCCAGCAGCTTGGCGGCACCGGAGAAGCAGTACTTC
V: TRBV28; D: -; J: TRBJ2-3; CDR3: CASSFPRFTDTQYF; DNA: TGTGCCAGCAGTTTTCCCAGGTTCACAGATACGCAGTATTTT
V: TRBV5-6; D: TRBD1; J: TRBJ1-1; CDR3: CASSLSTGRKTEAFF; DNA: TGTGCCAGCAGCTTGTCGACAGGGAGGAAAACTGAAGCTTTCTTT
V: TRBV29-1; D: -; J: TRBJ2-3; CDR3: CSVVSFSAVTSTDTQYF; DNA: TGCAGCGTTGTTTCGTTTTCGGCGGTCACTAGCACAGATACGCAGTATTTT
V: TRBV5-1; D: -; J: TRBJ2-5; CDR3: CASSLSGGPGGETQYF; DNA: TGCGCCAGCAGCTTGAGCGGCGGCCCCGGGGGAGAGACCCAGTACTTC
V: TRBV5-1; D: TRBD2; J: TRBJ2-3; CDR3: CASRDGTSGGTDTQYF; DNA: TGCGCCAGCAGGGATGGGACTAGCGGGGGTACAGATACGCAGTATTTT